Listed below are T cell receptor beta chains from one sample, sequenced in a study of Ad26.COV2.S vaccination and SARS-CoV-2 variants. Generated by immunoSEQ multiplex PCR, the TCRdb table keeps only in-frame clones and is missing some. This table has fewer than 500,000 clones, around 90% appearing once. This specimen was peripheral blood, taken in a trial of Ad26.COV2.S vaccine versus placebo. Source of these receptors: a person aged 18-60 years who received the Ad26.COV2.S COVID-19 vaccine or a placebo. Each CDR3 is given with its conserved first and last residue. A D gene is named only where the DNA matches it firmly. Only some rows state a clone size, as once, few, many or a class for expanded clones.

J	D	V	size	DNA	CDR3
TRBJ1-5	-	TRBV10-2	-	TGCGCCAGCAGTGAGTTCCGATACGGGGGATGGCCCCAGCATTTT	CASSEFRYGGWPQHF
TRBJ2-7	-	TRBV27	-	TGTGCCAGCAGTTTAGGGGCCCAGGGGGGCCTTTACGAGCAGTACTTC	CASSLGAQGGLYEQYF
TRBJ2-1	TRBD2	TRBV7-8	-	TGTGCCAGCAGCCCTAGCGGGAGGGCCTCTTCCGCTGTTGAGCAGTTCTTC	CASSPSGRASSAVEQFF
TRBJ1-6	TRBD1	TRBV3-1/TRBV3-2	-	TGTGCCAGCAGCCGTACACAGGGGATGGGCGATTCACCCCTCCACTTT	CASSRTQGMGDSPLHF
TRBJ2-1	TRBD2	TRBV7-3	few	TGTGCCAGCAGCCCTTTGGGGGGACTAGCGGGCAATGAGCAGTTCTTC	CASSPLGGLAGNEQFF
TRBJ1-3	TRBD1	TRBV5-6	-	TGTGCCAGCAGCTTCGGAGGGGGCATCGGAAACACCATATATTTT	CASSFGGGIGNTIYF
TRBJ2-3	TRBD1	TRBV7-6	-	TGTGCCAGCAGCTTCGGGACAGGGGGTACAGATACGCAGTATTTT	CASSFGTGGTDTQYF
TRBJ2-7	-	TRBV11-3	-	TGTGCCAGCAGCCACCGGGACTCCGACTACGAGCAGTACTTC	CASSHRDSDYEQYF
TRBJ2-7	TRBD1	TRBV7-9	-	TGTGCCAGCAGCCCAAACAGGGGAACGGGCGAGCAGTACTTC	CASSPNRGTGEQYF
TRBJ2-7	-	TRBV7-9	-	TGTGCCAGCAGCTTCCCCGGGGACTGGAAGACCTACGAGCAGTACTTC	CASSFPGDWKTYEQYF
TRBJ2-3	TRBD2	TRBV4-3	once	TGCGCCAGCAGCCAAAGCCCCGGGGGGGAGCCTTGGACTAGCACAGATACGCAGTATTTT	CASSQSPGGEPWTSTDTQYF
TRBJ2-1	TRBD2	TRBV24-1	-	TGTGCCACCAGTGAAGCCGCGGGAGGGCGTATGTACAATGAGCAGTTCTTC	CATSEAAGGRMYNEQFF
TRBJ1-2	TRBD1	TRBV5-4	-	TGTGCCAGCAGCTCGGACAGGGTAGTCTATGGCTACACCTTC	CASSSDRVVYGYTF
TRBJ2-7	-	TRBV15	-	TGTGCCACCAGCAGAGCCGACCCAGGGAAAGGGCAGTACTTC	CATSRADPGKGQYF
TRBJ1-5	TRBD1	TRBV2	-	TGTGCCAGCAGTCGCGACAGGGAGGGTAATCAGCCCCAGCATTTT	CASSRDREGNQPQHF
TRBJ2-5	TRBD2	TRBV3-1/TRBV3-2	-	TGTGCCAGCAGTCGTAGACTAGCGGGGTTGAGTAGGGAGACCCAGTACTTC	CASSRRLAGLSRETQYF
TRBJ2-4	TRBD2	TRBV13	-	TGTGCCAGCAGCAATCGGGAGGGAGCCAAAAACATTCAGTACTTC	CASSNREGAKNIQYF
TRBJ2-1	TRBD2	TRBV7-2	-	TGTGCCAGCAGGAGGCCGGCTAGCGGGAGTAGAAATGAGCAGTTCTTC	CASRRPASGSRNEQFF
TRBJ2-1	-	TRBV9	-	TGTGCCAGCAGCGTAGGAGGATATTACAATGAGCAGTTCTTC	CASSVGGYYNEQFF
TRBJ1-1	TRBD1	TRBV4-1	-	TGCGCCAGCAGCCAGGGACAGGGTAACGCTGAAGCTTTCTTT	CASSQGQGNAEAFF
TRBJ2-3	-	TRBV2	-	TGTGCCAGCAGGATGACAGTAAATCCCCCCACAGATACGCAGTATTTT	CASRMTVNPPTDTQYF
TRBJ2-5	TRBD1	TRBV5-1	-	TGCGCCAGCAGCTTGACACCGACAGGGCCACAAGAGACCCAGTACTTC	CASSLTPTGPQETQYF
TRBJ2-1	TRBD1	TRBV2	-	TGTGCCAGCAGTGAATTTGGACAGGGGGCCTACAATGAGCAGTTCTTC	CASSEFGQGAYNEQFF
TRBJ2-1	-	TRBV5-4	-	TGTGCCAGCAGCTTTCAGGGGGGCGTCTACAATGAGCAGTTCTTC	CASSFQGGVYNEQFF
TRBJ1-1	TRBD1	TRBV5-6	-	TGTGCCAGCAGCTTCAGAGACAGGGGTGAAGCTTTCTTT	CASSFRDRGEAFF
TRBJ2-7	-	TRBV7-2	-	TGTGCCAGCAGCACGGACTCGAGCTCCTACGAGCAGTACTTC	CASSTDSSSYEQYF
TRBJ1-1	-	TRBV10-3	-	TGTGCCATCAGTGAAAGGGACAAGAACACTGAAGCTTTCTTT	CAISERDKNTEAFF
TRBJ2-2	-	TRBV7-2	-	TGTGCCAGCAGCCGGCCCGGCTTGACGAACACCGGGGAGCTGTTTTTT	CASSRPGLTNTGELFF
TRBJ2-5	-	TRBV28	-	TGTGCCAGCAGTTTCTCAGGGTCCGTGGAGACCCAGTACTTC	CASSFSGSVETQYF
TRBJ2-6	-	TRBV7-9	-	TGTGCCAGCAGCTTAGACGGTTTTGCTGGGGCCAACGTCCTGACTTTC	CASSLDGFAGANVLTF
TRBJ1-2	TRBD1	TRBV5-4	few	TGTGCCAGCAGCCCGGGACAGCTGAGCTATGGCTACACCTTC	CASSPGQLSYGYTF
TRBJ2-1	TRBD1	TRBV6-4	-	TGTGCCAGCAGTGACGAATTTGTCAGGGGGAGAAATGAGCAGTTCTTC	CASSDEFVRGRNEQFF
TRBJ2-7	TRBD1	TRBV11-2	-	TGTGCCAGCTCCCACCTTGACAGGGACCCTTACGAGCAGTACTTC	CASSHLDRDPYEQYF
TRBJ2-7	-	TRBV9	-	TGTGCCAGCAGCGTGGGGACTCGACCGGGGGAGCAGTACTTC	CASSVGTRPGEQYF
TRBJ1-1	-	TRBV6-2/TRBV6-3	-	TGTGCCAGCAGTTACTCGAACGGGATCGCAGCTTTCTTT	CASSYSNGIAAFF
TRBJ1-2	TRBD1	TRBV5-4	once	TGTGCCAGCAGACAACAGGGGGCGAGCTATGGCTACACCTTC	CASRQQGASYGYTF
TRBJ2-3	-	TRBV10-1	-	TGCGCCAGCCAGAAAGAGGATACGCAGTATTTT	CASQKEDTQYF
TRBJ2-2	-	TRBV7-9	-	TGTGCCAGCAGCTTTTTCCGGGATAGCGGGGAGCTGTTTTTT	CASSFFRDSGELFF
TRBJ2-3	TRBD2	TRBV10-3	-	TGTGCCATCAGTGAGTCGAGAGGGAGGGCCCTCGATACGCAGTATTTT	CAISESRGRALDTQYF
TRBJ2-1	TRBD2	TRBV6-6	-	TGTGCCAGCAGTTTAGCGGGGGCCTACAATGAGCAGTTCTTC	CASSLAGAYNEQFF
TRBJ1-2	-	TRBV6-1	-	TGTGCCAGCAGTGAAGTTACAAGGGTCAGGGCTTATGGCTACACCTTC	CASSEVTRVRAYGYTF
TRBJ1-1	-	TRBV7-2	-	TGTGCCAGCAGTCCAAACATGAACACTGAAGCTTTCTTT	CASSPNMNTEAFF
TRBJ1-1	-	TRBV28	-	TGTGCCAGCAGTCCGAGGGCTGGGTCGAACACTGAAGCTTTCTTT	CASSPRAGSNTEAFF
TRBJ2-1	TRBD2	TRBV4-2	-	TGTGCCAGCAGCCAAGCTGGAGGACTAGCGAGCGGGAATGAGCAGTTCTTC	CASSQAGGLASGNEQFF
TRBJ2-7	-	TRBV4-2	-	TGTGCCAGCAGCCTGTCAACGGCCGAGCAGTACTTC	CASSLSTAEQYF
TRBJ1-2	TRBD1	TRBV12-3/TRBV12-4	-	TGTGCCAGCAGGCGGGACAGGGACTATGGCTACACCTTC	CASRRDRDYGYTF
TRBJ2-7	-	TRBV2	-	TGTGCCAGCATTGAATACGGACGGAATTACGAGCAGTACTTC	CASIEYGRNYEQYF
TRBJ2-3	TRBD1	TRBV28	-	TGTGCCAGCAGTTTCCTAGGGGCAGGGGGAGCTAGCACAGATACGCAGTATTTT	CASSFLGAGGASTDTQYF
TRBJ2-7	-	TRBV2	-	TGTGCCAGCAGTGCCACAGGGTCCCACGAGCAGTACTTC	CASSATGSHEQYF
TRBJ1-2	-	TRBV18	-	TGTGCCAGCTCACCACCGGCCGCAGGGGTCTATGGCTACACCTTC	CASSPPAAGVYGYTF
TRBJ2-7	TRBD1	TRBV7-3	-	TGTGCCAGCAGCTTAACCGGGACAGGGGCCTACGAGCAGTACTTC	CASSLTGTGAYEQYF
TRBJ1-2	-	TRBV28	-	TGTGCCAGCACTTCGGGTCCCACTTATGGCTACACCTTC	CASTSGPTYGYTF
TRBJ2-3	-	TRBV5-1	-	TGCGCCAGCAGCTCCCGCCGAGGCAGGTGGACAGATACGCAGTATTTT	CASSSRRGRWTDTQYF
TRBJ2-5	TRBD2	TRBV18	-	TGTGCCAGCTCACCACCGGGACTAGCATCAGAGACCCAGTACTTC	CASSPPGLASETQYF
TRBJ2-7	TRBD1	TRBV7-9	-	TGTGCCAGCAGCTTAGTGATGACAGGGTCGACCTACGAGCAGTACTTC	CASSLVMTGSTYEQYF
TRBJ2-7	TRBD1	TRBV27	-	TGTGCCAGCAGCACCGGGACAGGTTTCGAGCAGTACTTC	CASSTGTGFEQYF
TRBJ2-1	TRBD2	TRBV5-1	-	TGCGCCAGCAGCTTGGACTCCGGGAGGGCCTACAATGAGCAGTTCTTC	CASSLDSGRAYNEQFF
TRBJ1-2	-	TRBV12-3/TRBV12-4	-	TGTGCCAGCAGTTTGGCCAGGGAGGGCTACACCTTC	CASSLAREGYTF